The rows below give T cell receptor beta chains drawn from one sample of a study of blood T cell repertoires in COVID-19. Here immunoSEQ multiplex PCR was the method, and the copy in TCRdb shows in-frame clones only, minus some. The sample records roughly 300,000 clones, about 90% being singletons. Sequenced input: peripheral blood. The receptor set was obtained from a man aged 18 to 30 who had recovered from COVID-19. CDR3s include the opening cysteine and the closing phenylalanine or tryptophan. Each record gives: clone size, D gene, V gene, J gene, CDR3 protein, CDR3 DNA. The D gene is left open where the match is weak. A clone size is listed for some rows: how often the clone was seen (once, few, many), or a class if it is expanded.

clone_size: NA
d_call: TRBD1
v_call: TRBV7-8
j_call: TRBJ1-1
cdr3_aa: CASSLLTGGYTEAFF
cdr3_nt: TGTGCCAGCAGCCTTTTGACAGGGGGCTACACTGAAGCTTTCTTT

clone_size: few
d_call: NA
v_call: TRBV7-2
j_call: TRBJ1-2
cdr3_aa: CASSLLAEGNGYTF
cdr3_nt: TGTGCCAGCAGCTTATTGGCTGAGGGCAATGGCTACACCTTC

clone_size: NA
d_call: NA
v_call: TRBV21-1
j_call: TRBJ2-2
cdr3_aa: CASSKGLVARYTGELFF
cdr3_nt: TGTGCCAGCAGCAAAGGATTGGTAGCGAGATACACCGGGGAGCTGTTTTTT

clone_size: NA
d_call: NA
v_call: TRBV11-2
j_call: TRBJ2-7
cdr3_aa: CASSLFRSDYEQYF
cdr3_nt: TGTGCCAGCAGCTTATTTCGGAGCGACTACGAGCAGTACTTC

clone_size: NA
d_call: TRBD2
v_call: TRBV3-1/TRBV3-2
j_call: TRBJ2-1
cdr3_aa: CASSLLAGGPYNEQFF
cdr3_nt: TGTGCCAGCAGCCTCTTAGCGGGGGGCCCCTACAATGAGCAGTTCTTC

clone_size: NA
d_call: NA
v_call: TRBV7-6
j_call: TRBJ1-2
cdr3_aa: CASSPISGVGYGYTF
cdr3_nt: TGTGCCAGCAGCCCAATCTCGGGGGTTGGTTATGGCTACACCTTC

clone_size: NA
d_call: NA
v_call: TRBV6-5
j_call: TRBJ1-1
cdr3_aa: CASSYSRAAEAFF
cdr3_nt: TGTGCCAGCAGTTACTCGAGGGCAGCCGAAGCTTTCTTT

clone_size: once
d_call: TRBD1
v_call: TRBV11-2
j_call: TRBJ1-1
cdr3_aa: CASSFTGVDTEAFF
cdr3_nt: TGTGCCAGCAGCTTTACAGGGGTGGACACTGAAGCTTTCTTT

clone_size: once
d_call: TRBD1
v_call: TRBV19
j_call: TRBJ2-7
cdr3_aa: CASSGATGSYEQYF
cdr3_nt: TGTGCCAGTAGTGGGGCGACAGGGTCCTACGAGCAGTACTTC

clone_size: NA
d_call: TRBD1
v_call: TRBV12-3/TRBV12-4
j_call: TRBJ1-2
cdr3_aa: CASRLQGAWGYTF
cdr3_nt: TGTGCCAGCAGATTACAGGGGGCGTGGGGCTACACCTTC

clone_size: NA
d_call: TRBD1
v_call: TRBV2
j_call: TRBJ1-2
cdr3_aa: CASSLGQEGAYGYTF
cdr3_nt: TGTGCCAGCAGTCTAGGACAGGAGGGGGCCTATGGCTACACCTTC